The clone carrying this TCR beta chain was detected only once. Its target is unknown. This record belongs to a study of memory CD4+ T cells and cytomegalovirus serostatus. At the level of the study: This sample comes from healthy Belgian adults, several CMV seropositive, approximately 22 seronegative. Broader study findings: Of 164 reported CMV TCRbeta sequences, around 62 were found in memory CD4+ repertoires.

Germline CDR1 is MDHEN and CDR2 is SYDVKM. V was trimmed by 3 bases and J by 5 bases, leaving 11 bases between them. The CDR3 sequence is 13 residues long. The sort gate was single viable CD3+CD4+CD8-CD45RO+ cells for memory CD4+ T cells. Total CD4+ T cells were enriched by CD4 positive selection. Per the original data handling: Out-of-frame sequences were removed, leaving 2 million to 2.5 million distinct TCRbeta sequences. The protocol was immunoSEQ multiplex PCR, while the TCRdb copy is restricted to in-frame clones and leaves out a portion. D and trimming were read from the DNA, whereas the V and J calls and clone size are those reported in that table. Found here are about 56,000 clones, around three quarters of them singletons; the top ten hold about 2.4%.

Specimen: memory CD4+ T cells from blood. The chain couples TRBV28 to TRBJ2-7; TRBD1 or TRBD2 may be the D gene (5 bases each). This clonotype was sampled from an adult in good health and CMV-seropositive. This CDR3 is CASSLDGTDEQYF. The CDR3 nucleotides read TGTGCCAGCAGTTTGGACGGGACGGACGAGCAGTACTTC.